The entry below gives a single T cell receptor (beta chain) sequence along with its context. The sample is drawn from a study of blood T cell repertoires in COVID-19. V lost 4 bases to trimming and J lost 3 bases; unmatched junction nucleotides: 14. CDR1 and CDR2 (germline): SGHRS, YFSETQ. CDR3 size: 17 residues. Original analysis: Estimation of nucleated cell counts relied on the amplification of reference gene primers. Only in-frame clones appear in the TCRdb table, and some are missing; sequencing was by immunoSEQ multiplex PCR. V and J calls plus clone size are reproduced from that table; the DNA served to infer D and trimming. Of a few hundred thousand clones listed, 87% are singletons.

This chain joins TRBV5-1 and TRBJ2-3; 7 nucleotides agree with TRBD2. The origin of this receptor is a woman aged 25 to 39 who had recovered from COVID-19. Material: PBMCs or T cells enriched from blood (not recorded which). The CDR3 here is CASSIQAGLGGTDTQYF. The CDR3 DNA reads as TGCGCCAGCAGCATTCAAGCGGGGTTGGGCGGAACAGATACGCAGTATTTT.